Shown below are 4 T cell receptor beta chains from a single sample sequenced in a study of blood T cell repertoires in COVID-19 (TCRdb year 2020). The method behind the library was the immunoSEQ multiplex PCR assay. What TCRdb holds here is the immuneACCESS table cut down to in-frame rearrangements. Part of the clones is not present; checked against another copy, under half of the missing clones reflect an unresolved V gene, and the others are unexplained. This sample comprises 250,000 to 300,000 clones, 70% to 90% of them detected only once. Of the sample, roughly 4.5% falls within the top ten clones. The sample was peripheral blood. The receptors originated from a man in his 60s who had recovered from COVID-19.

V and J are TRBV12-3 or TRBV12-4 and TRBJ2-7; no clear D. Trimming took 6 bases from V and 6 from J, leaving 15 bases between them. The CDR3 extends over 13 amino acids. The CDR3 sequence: CASSLTTVGEQYF. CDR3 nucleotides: TGTGCCAGCAGCCTGACAACCGTGGGCGAGCAGTACTTC.

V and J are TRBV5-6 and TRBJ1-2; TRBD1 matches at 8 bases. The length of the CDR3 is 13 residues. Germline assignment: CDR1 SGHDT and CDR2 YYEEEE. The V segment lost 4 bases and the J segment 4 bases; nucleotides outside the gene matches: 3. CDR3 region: CASSEDRVYGYTF. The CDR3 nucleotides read TGTGCCAGCAGCGAGGACAGGGTCTATGGCTACACCTTC.

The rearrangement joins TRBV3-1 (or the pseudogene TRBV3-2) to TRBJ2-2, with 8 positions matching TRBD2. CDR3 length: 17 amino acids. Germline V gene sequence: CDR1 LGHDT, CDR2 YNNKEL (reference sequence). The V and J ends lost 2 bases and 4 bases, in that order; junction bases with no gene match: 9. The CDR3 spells CASSQRFLAGPTGELFF. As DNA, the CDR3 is TGTGCCAGCAGCCAAAGGTTTTTAGCGGGACCCACCGGGGAGCTGTTTTTT.

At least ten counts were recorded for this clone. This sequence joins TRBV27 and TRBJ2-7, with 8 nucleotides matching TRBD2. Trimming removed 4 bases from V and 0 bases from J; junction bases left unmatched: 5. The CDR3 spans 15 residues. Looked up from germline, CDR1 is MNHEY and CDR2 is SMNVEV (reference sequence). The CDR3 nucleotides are TGTGCCAGCAGTTCCTTCAGCGGGAGCTCCTACGAGCAGTACTTC. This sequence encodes CASSSFSGSSYEQYF.